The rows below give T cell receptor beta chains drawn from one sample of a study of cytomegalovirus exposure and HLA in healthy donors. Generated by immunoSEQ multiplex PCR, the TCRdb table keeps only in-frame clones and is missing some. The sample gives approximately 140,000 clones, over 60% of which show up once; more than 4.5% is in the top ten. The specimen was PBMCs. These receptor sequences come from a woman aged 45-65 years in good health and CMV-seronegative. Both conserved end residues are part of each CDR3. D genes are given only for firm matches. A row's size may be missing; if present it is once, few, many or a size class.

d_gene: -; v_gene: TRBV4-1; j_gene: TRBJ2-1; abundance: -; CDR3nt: TGCGCCAGCAGCCAAATAAATGAGCAGTTCTTC; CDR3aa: CASSQINEQFF
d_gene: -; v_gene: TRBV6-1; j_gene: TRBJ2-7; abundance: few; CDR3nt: TGTGCCAGCAGTCTACAGGGAAGTGTACCCTACGAGCAGTACTTC; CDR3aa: CASSLQGSVPYEQYF
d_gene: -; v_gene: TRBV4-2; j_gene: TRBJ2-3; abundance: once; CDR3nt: TGTGCCAGCAGCCAAGTCTCCTCCTCGGGGAGCACAGATACGCAGTATTTT; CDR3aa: CASSQVSSSGSTDTQYF
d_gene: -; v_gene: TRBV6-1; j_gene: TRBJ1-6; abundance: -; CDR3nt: TGTGCCAGCAGCCCCGGGTCCCATAATTCACCCCTCCACTTT; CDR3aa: CASSPGSHNSPLHF
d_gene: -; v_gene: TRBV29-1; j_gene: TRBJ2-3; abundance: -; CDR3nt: TGCAGCGTTGAAGCTGATACGCAGTATTTT; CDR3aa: CSVEADTQYF
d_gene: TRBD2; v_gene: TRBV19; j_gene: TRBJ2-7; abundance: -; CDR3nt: TGTGCCAGTAGCGGTCTAGCGGGGGGAAACGAGCAGTACTTC; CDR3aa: CASSGLAGGNEQYF
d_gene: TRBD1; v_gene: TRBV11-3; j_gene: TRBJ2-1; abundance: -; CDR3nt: TGTGCCAGCAGCCAGGGGGTGAGCTCCTACAATGAGCAGTTCTTC; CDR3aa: CASSQGVSSYNEQFF
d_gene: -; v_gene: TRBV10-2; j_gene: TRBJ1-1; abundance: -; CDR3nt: TGCGCCAGCAGTTCCCAGGCTGGGACTGAAGCTTTCTTT; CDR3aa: CASSSQAGTEAFF
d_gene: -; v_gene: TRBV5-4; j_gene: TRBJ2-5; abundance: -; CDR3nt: TGTGCCAGCACAACAGGGTTAAATCGAGAGACCCAGTACTTC; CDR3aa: CASTTGLNRETQYF
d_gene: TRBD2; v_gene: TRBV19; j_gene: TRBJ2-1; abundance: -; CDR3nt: TGTGCCAGTAGTAGAGGCGGGGAGGGTGAGCAGTTCTTC; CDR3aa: CASSRGGEGEQFF
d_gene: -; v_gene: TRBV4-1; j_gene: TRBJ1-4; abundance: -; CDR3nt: TGCGCCAGCAGCCAAGTTCGGGGGGAAAAACTGTTTTTT; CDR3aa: CASSQVRGEKLFF
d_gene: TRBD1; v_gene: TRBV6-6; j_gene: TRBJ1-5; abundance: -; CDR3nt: TGTGCCAGCAGTTACTCGACAGGGCATCAGCCCCAGCATTTT; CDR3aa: CASSYSTGHQPQHF
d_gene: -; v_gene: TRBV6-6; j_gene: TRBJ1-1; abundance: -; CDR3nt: TGTGCCAGCATAACTAGGGAGAACACTGAAGCTTTCTTT; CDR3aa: CASITRENTEAFF
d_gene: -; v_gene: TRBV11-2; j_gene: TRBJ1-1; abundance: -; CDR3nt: TGTGCCAGCAGCTTAGAGGACTTAAACACTGAAGCTTTCTTT; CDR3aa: CASSLEDLNTEAFF
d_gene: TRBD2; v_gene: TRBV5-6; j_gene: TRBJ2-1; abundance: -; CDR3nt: TGTGCCAGCAGCAGGGGACTAGCGGGGGACTTCACTCAGTTCTTC; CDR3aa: CASSRGLAGDFTQFF
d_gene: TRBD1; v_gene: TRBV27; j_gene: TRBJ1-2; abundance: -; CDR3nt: TGTGCCAGCAGTGGGCAAGGGACAGGGGGAGGCTACACCTTC; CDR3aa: CASSGQGTGGGYTF
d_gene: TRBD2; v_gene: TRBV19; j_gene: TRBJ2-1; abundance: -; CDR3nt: TGTGCCAGTAGTCCCCGCGCCCTAGCGGGGGCCCATGAGCAGTTCTTC; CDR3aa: CASSPRALAGAHEQFF
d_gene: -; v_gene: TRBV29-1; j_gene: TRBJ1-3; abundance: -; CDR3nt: TGCAGCGTTGCAGTCTCTGGAAACACCATATATTTT; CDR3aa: CSVAVSGNTIYF
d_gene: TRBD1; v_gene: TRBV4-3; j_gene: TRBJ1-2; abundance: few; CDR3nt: TGCGCCAGCAGCCAAGAGGTGGGGACAGGGGGCTATTACTATGGCTACACCTTC; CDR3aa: CASSQEVGTGGYYYGYTF
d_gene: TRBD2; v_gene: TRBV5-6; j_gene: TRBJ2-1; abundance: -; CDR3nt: TGTGCCAGCAGCTTCTTGGCTAGCGGGGGGAATTTCTACAATGAGCAGTTCTTC; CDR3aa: CASSFLASGGNFYNEQFF
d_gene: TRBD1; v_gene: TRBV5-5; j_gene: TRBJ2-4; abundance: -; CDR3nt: TGTGCCAGCAGCTACCCGTATGGGGACAGGGGTCAGGGCATTCAGTACTTC; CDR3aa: CASSYPYGDRGQGIQYF
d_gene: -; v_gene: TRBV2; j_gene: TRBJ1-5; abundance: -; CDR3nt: TGTGCCAGCAGTGAAGCGGGAGGGGGCAATCAGCCCCAGCATTTT; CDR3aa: CASSEAGGGNQPQHF
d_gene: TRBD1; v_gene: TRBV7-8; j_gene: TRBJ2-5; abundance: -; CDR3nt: TGTGCCAGCAACCCACCCTGGACAGGGACAGGGGAGACCCAGTACTTC; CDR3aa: CASNPPWTGTGETQYF